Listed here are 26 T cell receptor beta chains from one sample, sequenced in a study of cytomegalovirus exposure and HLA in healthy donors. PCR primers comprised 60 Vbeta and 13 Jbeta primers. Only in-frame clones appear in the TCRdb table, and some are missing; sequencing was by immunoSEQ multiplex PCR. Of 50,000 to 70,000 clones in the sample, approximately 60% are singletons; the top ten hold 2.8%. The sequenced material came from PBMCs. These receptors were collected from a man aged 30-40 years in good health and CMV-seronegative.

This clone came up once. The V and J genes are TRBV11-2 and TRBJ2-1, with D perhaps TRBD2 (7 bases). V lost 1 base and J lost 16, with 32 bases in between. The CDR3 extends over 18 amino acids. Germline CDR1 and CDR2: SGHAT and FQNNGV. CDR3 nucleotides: TGTGCCAGCAGCTTAGGAGGGGGGGCCCTCCGTACCATAGGTCCCGAATTCTTC. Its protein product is CASSLGGGALRTIGPEFF.

The CDR3 nucleotides are TGTGCCAGCACCTTTGGCGGGCCTAATCAGCCCCAGCATTTT. This codes for CASTFGGPNQPQHF. The rearrangement joins TRBV7-9 to TRBJ1-5; no clear D. The CDR3 loop spans 14 amino acids. Germline values: CDR1 SEHNR, CDR2 FQNEAQ (reference sequence). Trimming took off 7 bases at V and 4 bases at J, with 14 bases between the two ends. Variable domain in full (rest from reference TRBV7-9 and TRBJ1-5): DTGVSQNPRHKITKRGQNVTFRCDPISEHNRLYWYRQTLGQGPEFLTYFQNEAQLEKSRLLSDRFSAERPKGSFSTLEIQRTEQGDSAMYLCASTFGGPNQPQHFGDGTRLSIL.

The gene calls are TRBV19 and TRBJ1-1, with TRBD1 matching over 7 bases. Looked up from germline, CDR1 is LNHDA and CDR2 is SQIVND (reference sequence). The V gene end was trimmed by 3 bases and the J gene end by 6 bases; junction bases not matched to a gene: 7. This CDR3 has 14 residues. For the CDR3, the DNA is TGTGCCAGTAGTATCAACAGGGGTGGCTCTGAAGCTTTCTTT. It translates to CASSINRGGSEAFF.

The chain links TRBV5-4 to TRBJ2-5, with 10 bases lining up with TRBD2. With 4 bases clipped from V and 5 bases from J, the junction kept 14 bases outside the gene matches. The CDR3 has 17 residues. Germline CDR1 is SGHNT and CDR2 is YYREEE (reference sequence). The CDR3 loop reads CASSPRTSGTLSETQYF. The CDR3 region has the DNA TGTGCCAGCAGCCCTAGGACTAGCGGTACACTTTCGGAGACCCAGTACTTC.

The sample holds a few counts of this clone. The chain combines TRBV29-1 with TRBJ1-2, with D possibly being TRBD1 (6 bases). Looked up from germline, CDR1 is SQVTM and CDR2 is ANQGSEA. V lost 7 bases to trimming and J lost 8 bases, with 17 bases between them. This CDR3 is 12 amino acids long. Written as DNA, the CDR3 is TGCAGCGCCCGGGGAGGGGGGGGAGGCTACACCTTC. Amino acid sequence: CSARGGGGGYTF.

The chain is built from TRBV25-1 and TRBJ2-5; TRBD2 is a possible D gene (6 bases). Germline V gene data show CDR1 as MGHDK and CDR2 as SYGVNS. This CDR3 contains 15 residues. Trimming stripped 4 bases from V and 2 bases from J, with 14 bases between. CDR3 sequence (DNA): TGTGCCAGCAGTGGGTTTGGAGGGCCACAAGAGACCCAGTACTTC. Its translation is CASSGFGGPQETQYF.

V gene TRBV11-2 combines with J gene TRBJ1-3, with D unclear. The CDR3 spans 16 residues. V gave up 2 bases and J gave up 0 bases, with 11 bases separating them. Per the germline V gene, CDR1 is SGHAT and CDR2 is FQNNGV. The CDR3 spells CASSLWAPSSGNTIYF. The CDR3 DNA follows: TGTGCCAGCAGCTTATGGGCGCCGAGCTCTGGAAACACCATATATTTT.

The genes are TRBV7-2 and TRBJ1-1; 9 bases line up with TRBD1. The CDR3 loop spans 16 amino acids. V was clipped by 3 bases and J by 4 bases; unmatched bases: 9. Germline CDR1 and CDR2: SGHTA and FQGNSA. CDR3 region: CASSFGWDRVFTEAFF. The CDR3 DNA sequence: TGTGCCAGCAGCTTTGGGTGGGACAGGGTTTTCACTGAAGCTTTCTTT.

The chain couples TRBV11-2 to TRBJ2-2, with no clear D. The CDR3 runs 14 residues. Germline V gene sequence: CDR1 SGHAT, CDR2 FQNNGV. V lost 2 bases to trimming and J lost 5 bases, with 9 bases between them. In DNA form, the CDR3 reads TGTGCCAGCAGCTTAAATCGAGGTACCGGGGAGCTGTTTTTT. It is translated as CASSLNRGTGELFF.

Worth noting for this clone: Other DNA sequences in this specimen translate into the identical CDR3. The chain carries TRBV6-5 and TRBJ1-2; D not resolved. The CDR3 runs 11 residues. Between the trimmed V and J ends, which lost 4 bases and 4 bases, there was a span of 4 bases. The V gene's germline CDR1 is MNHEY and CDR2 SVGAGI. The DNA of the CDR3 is TGTGCCAGCAGTTCCGGCTATGGCTACACCTTC. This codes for CASSSGYGYTF.

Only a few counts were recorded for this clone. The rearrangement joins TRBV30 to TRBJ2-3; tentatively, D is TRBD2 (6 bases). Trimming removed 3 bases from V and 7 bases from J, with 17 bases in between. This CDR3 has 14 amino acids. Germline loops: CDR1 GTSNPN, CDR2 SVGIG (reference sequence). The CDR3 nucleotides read TGTGCCTGGAGCGCCAGTAGCGGCCTATATACGCAGTATTTT. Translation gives CAWSASSGLYTQYF. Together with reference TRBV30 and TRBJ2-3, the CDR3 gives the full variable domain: SQTIHQWPATLVQPVGSPLSLECTVEGTSNPNLYWYRQAAGRGLQLLFYSVGIGQISSEVPQNLSASRPQDRQFILSSKKLLLSDSGFYLCAWSASSGLYTQYFGPGTRLTVL.

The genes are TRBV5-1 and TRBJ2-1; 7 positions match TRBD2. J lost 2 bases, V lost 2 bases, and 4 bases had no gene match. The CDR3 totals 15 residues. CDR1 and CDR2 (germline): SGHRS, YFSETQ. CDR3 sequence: CASSFGGVAYNEQFF. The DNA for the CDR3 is TGCGCCAGCAGCTTTGGGGGGGTAGCCTACAATGAGCAGTTCTTC.

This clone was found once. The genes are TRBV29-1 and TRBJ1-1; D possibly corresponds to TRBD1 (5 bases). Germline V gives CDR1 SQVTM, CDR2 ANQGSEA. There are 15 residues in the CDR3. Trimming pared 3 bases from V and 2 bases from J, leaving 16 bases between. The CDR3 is CSVEGGGWANTEAFF. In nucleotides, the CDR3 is TGCAGCGTTGAGGGGGGAGGTTGGGCAAACACTGAAGCTTTCTTT.

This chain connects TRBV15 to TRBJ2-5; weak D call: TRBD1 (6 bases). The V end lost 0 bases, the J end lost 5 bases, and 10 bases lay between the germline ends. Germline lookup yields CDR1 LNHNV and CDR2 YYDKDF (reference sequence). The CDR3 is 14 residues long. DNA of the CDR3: TGTGCCACCAGCAGAGATACAGGGAGCGAGACCCAGTACTTC. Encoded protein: CATSRDTGSETQYF.

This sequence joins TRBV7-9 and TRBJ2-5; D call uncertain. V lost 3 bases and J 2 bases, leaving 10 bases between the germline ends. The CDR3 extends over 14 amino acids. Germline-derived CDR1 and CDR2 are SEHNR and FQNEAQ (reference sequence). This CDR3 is CASSFRRQQETQYF. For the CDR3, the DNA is TGTGCCAGCAGCTTCCGTCGTCAGCAAGAGACCCAGTACTTC.

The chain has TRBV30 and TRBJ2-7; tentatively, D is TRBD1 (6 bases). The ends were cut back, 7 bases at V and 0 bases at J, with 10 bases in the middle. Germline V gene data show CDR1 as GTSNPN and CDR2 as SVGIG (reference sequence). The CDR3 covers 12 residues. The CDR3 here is CASGHLSYEQYF. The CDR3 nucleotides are TGTGCCTCGGGACACCTCTCCTACGAGCAGTACTTC.

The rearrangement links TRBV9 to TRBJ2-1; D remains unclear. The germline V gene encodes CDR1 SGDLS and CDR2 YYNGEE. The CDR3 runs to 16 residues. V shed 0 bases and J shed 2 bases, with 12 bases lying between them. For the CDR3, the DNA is TGTGCCAGCAGCGTAGACACAGCCCCCCCCTACAATGAGCAGTTCTTC. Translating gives CASSVDTAPPYNEQFF.

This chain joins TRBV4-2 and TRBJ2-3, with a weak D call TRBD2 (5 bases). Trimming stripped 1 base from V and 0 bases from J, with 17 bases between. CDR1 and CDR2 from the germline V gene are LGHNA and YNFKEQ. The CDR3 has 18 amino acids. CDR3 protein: CASSQGASRWTSTDTQYF. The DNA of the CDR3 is TGTGCCAGCAGCCAAGGGGCCAGCCGTTGGACTAGCACAGATACGCAGTATTTT.

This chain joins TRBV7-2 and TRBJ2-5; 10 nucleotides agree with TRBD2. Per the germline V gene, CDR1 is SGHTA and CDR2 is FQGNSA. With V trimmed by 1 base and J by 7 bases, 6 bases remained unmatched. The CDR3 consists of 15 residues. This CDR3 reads CASSLEAGGTGTQYF. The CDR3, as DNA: TGTGCCAGCAGCTTAGAAGCGGGGGGGACAGGGACCCAGTACTTC.

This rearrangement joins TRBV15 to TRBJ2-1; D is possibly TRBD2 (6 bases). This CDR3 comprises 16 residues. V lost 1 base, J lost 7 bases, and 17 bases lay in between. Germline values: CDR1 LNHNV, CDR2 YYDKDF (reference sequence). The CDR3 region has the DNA TGTGCCACCAGCAGAGGGGCTAGTCGGGGGAGGAATGAGCAGTTCTTC. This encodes CATSRGASRGRNEQFF.

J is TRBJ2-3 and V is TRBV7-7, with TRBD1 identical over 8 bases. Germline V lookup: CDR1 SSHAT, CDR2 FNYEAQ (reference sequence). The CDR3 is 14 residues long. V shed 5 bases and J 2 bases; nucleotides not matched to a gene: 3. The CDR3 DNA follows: TGTGCCAGCAGCCGGGACAGGTTCACAGATACGCAGTATTTT. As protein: CASSRDRFTDTQYF.

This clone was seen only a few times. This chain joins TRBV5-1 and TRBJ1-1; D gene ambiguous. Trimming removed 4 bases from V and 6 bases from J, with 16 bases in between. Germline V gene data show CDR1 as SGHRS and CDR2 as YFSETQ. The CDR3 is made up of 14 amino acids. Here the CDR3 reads CASSKPPETPEAFF. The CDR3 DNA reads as TGCGCCAGCAGCAAGCCTCCAGAGACACCTGAAGCTTTCTTT.

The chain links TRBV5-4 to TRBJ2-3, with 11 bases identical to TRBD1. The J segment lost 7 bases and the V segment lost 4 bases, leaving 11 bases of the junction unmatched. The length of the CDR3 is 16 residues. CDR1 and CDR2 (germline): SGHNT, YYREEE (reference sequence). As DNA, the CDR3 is TGTGCCAGCAGCCCGTCCGGGACAGGGGGTTTTTATACGCAGTATTTT. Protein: CASSPSGTGGFYTQYF. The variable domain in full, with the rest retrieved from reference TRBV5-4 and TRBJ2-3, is ETGVTQSPTHLIKTRGQQVTLRCSSQSGHNTVSWYQQALGQGPQFIFQYYREEENGRGNFPPRFSGLQFPNYSSELNVNALELDDSALYLCASSPSGTGGFYTQYFGPGTRLTVL.

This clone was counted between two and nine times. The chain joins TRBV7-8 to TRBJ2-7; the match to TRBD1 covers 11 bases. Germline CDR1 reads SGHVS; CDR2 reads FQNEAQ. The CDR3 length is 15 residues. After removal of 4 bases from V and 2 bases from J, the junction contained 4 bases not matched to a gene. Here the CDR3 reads CASSSGTGGTYEQYF. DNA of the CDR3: TGTGCCAGCAGCTCTGGGACAGGGGGTACCTACGAGCAGTACTTC. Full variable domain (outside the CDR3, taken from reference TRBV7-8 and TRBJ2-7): GAGVSQSPRYKVAKRGQDVALRCDPISGHVSLFWYQQALGQGPEFLTYFQNEAQLDKSGLPSDRFFAERPEGSVSTLKIQRTQQEDSAVYLCASSSGTGGTYEQYFGPGTRLTVT.

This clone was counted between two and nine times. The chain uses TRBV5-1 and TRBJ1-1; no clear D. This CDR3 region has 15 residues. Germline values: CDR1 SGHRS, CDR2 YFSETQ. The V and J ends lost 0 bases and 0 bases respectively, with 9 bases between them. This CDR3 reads CASSLGHSMNTEAFF. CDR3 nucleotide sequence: TGCGCCAGCAGCTTGGGACACTCGATGAACACTGAAGCTTTCTTT.

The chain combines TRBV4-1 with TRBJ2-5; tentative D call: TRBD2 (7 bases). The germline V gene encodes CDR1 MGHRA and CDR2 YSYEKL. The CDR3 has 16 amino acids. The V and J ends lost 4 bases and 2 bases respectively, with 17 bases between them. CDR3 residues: CASSLRLAGAQETQYF. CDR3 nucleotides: TGCGCCAGCAGCCTGAGACTAGCAGGGGCACAAGAGACCCAGTACTTC.